These 12 T cell receptor beta chains originate from one sample sequenced in a study of CD8+ T cells in alopecia areata. Reverse transcribed after extraction, RNA yielded cDNA as the sequencing template. Libraries were prepared by immunoSEQ multiplex PCR; TCRdb keeps only in-frame clonotypes and omits some of them. The data contain roughly 250,000 clones, roughly 60% of them singletons. The treatment: oral pan-JAK inhibitor, 5-10 mg twice daily. The specimen was CD4+ T cells sorted from blood, collected at week 52, from a patient treated with tofacitinib. These receptors were taken from a human donor with alopecia areata.

This sequence joins TRBV30 and TRBJ2-7; D is perhaps TRBD2 (5 bases). The CDR3 loop spans 13 amino acids. The V gene lost 0 bases and the J gene lost 7 bases, with 13 bases spanning the gap. CDR1 and CDR2 (germline): GTSNPN, SVGIG (reference sequence). The CDR3 protein is CAWSVTNSREQYF. The CDR3 DNA sequence: TGTGCCTGGAGTGTGACTAACTCGAGAGAGCAGTACTTC. The full variable domain, its missing parts supplied by reference TRBV30 and TRBJ2-7, is SQTIHQWPATLVQPVGSPLSLECTVEGTSNPNLYWYRQAAGRGLQLLFYSVGIGQISSEVPQNLSASRPQDRQFILSSKKLLLSDSGFYLCAWSVTNSREQYFGPGTRLTVT.

The genes are TRBV6-5 and TRBJ2-5; no clear D gene. This CDR3 is 14 amino acids long. Germline V gives CDR1 MNHEY, CDR2 SVGAGI. The V gene lost 0 bases and the J gene lost 5 bases, with 10 bases spanning the gap. For the CDR3, the DNA is TGTGCCAGCAGTTACTCGATGTTGGGGGAGACCCAGTACTTC. It codes for CASSYSMLGETQYF.

The chain links TRBV30 to TRBJ2-6; TRBD1 matches at 8 bases. The CDR3 extends over 17 amino acids. The V gene end was trimmed by 6 bases and the J gene end by 2 bases; junction bases not matched to a gene: 12. Germline loops: CDR1 GTSNPN, CDR2 SVGIG (reference sequence). CDR3 bases: TGTGCCTGCCGGCCCCGGGACAGGCCACCTGGGGCCAACGTCCTGACTTTC. This sequence encodes CACRPRDRPPGANVLTF.

The V call is TRBV5-1, the J call TRBJ1-5; maybe TRBD1 (5 bases). The CDR3 is 14 amino acids. CDR1 is SGHRS and CDR2 is YFSETQ in the germline V gene. With 0 bases removed from V and 9 bases from J, the gap between germline ends came to 13 bases. The DNA of the CDR3 is TGCGCCAGCAGCTTGGACCCCGGGGCAGGGCCCCAGCATTTT. Protein product: CASSLDPGAGPQHF. Full variable domain (remainder filled in from reference TRBV5-1 and TRBJ1-5): KAGVTQTPRYLIKTRGQQVTLSCSPISGHRSVSWYQQTPGQGLQFLFEYFSETQRNKGNFPGRFSGRQFSNSRSEMNVSTLELGDSALYLCASSLDPGAGPQHFGDGTRLSIL.

The rearrangement joins TRBV4-1 to TRBJ2-4, with 7 bases matching TRBD2. Per the germline V gene, CDR1 is MGHRA and CDR2 is YSYEKL. V lost 1 base to trimming and J lost 2 bases; unmatched junction nucleotides: 8. The CDR3 is 17 amino acids. The CDR3 nucleotides read TGCGCCAGCAGCCAAGCCGGGCTAGCGGAGTCCAAAAACATTCAGTACTTC. Translating it yields CASSQAGLAESKNIQYF.

This clone was detected only a few times. The rearrangement uses TRBV7-9 and TRBJ2-4, with TRBD2 as a possible D gene (5 bases). Deletions cut 8 bases from V and 3 bases from J, with 20 bases between. The CDR3 length is 16 residues. The germline gives CDR1 SEHNR, CDR2 FQNEAQ (reference sequence). The CDR3 DNA follows: TGTGCCAGCGAAAAGTATATCAGCGAGGGCAAAAACATTCAGTACTTC. This encodes CASEKYISEGKNIQYF. The full variable domain, rest sourced from reference TRBV7-9 and TRBJ2-4, is DTGVSQNPRHKITKRGQNVTFRCDPISEHNRLYWYRQTLGQGPEFLTYFQNEAQLEKSRLLSDRFSAERPKGSFSTLEIQRTEQGDSAMYLCASEKYISEGKNIQYFGAGTRLSVL.

The V call is TRBV30, the J call TRBJ2-3; 8 bases agree with TRBD2. This CDR3 comprises 15 residues. Per germline, CDR1 GTSNPN and CDR2 SVGIG (reference sequence). The V and J ends lost 5 bases and 2 bases, in that order; junction bases with no gene match: 9. For the CDR3, the DNA is TGTGCCTGGCAGACCGGGACTAGAGCCACAGATACGCAGTATTTT. Amino acids: CAWQTGTRATDTQYF.

The chain links TRBV9 to TRBJ2-3; 10 positions match TRBD2. After removal of 4 bases from V and 2 bases from J, the junction contained 7 bases not matched to a gene. Germline CDR1 SGDLS, CDR2 YYNGEE. The CDR3 is 16 residues long. CDR3 protein: CASSIRTSGLTDTQYF. The CDR3 DNA sequence: TGTGCCAGCAGCATTCGGACTAGCGGTCTCACAGATACGCAGTATTTT. Looking up the rest from reference TRBV9 and TRBJ2-3 gives the full variable domain: DSGVTQTPKHLITATGQRVTLRCSPRSGDLSVYWYQQSLDQGLQFLIQYYNGEERAKGNILERFSAQQFPDLHSELNLSSLELGDSALYFCASSIRTSGLTDTQYFGPGTRLTVL.

The chain links TRBV18 to TRBJ1-2; no firm D call. V was trimmed by 5 bases and J by 8 bases, leaving 9 bases between them. The V gene's germline CDR1 is KGHSH and CDR2 LQKENI. This CDR3 spans 11 amino acids. The CDR3 is CASSERRGYTF. The DNA for the CDR3 is TGTGCCAGCTCAGAGCGCCGGGGCTACACCTTC.

The J gene is TRBJ1-6, the V gene TRBV27, with D possibly matching TRBD1 (5 bases). This CDR3 is built from 12 residues. Between the trimmed V and J ends, which lost 5 bases and 15 bases, there was a span of 14 bases. The V gene's germline CDR1 is MNHEY and CDR2 SMNVEV (reference sequence). The CDR3 region has the DNA TGTGCCAGCAGTCGAGGGACGACTAGCCTCCACTTT. Amino acids: CASSRGTTSLHF.

The J gene is TRBJ1-5, the V gene TRBV10-3; 10 nucleotides agree with TRBD1. The CDR3 has 15 residues. Germline trimming cut 3 bases from V and 4 bases from J; bases unmatched to any gene: 3. CDR1 ENHRY and CDR2 SYGVKD come from the germline V gene. The CDR3 DNA reads as TGTGCCATCAGTGACCAGGGACAGGGGAATCAGCCCCAGCATTTT. It codes for CAISDQGQGNQPQHF.

The rearrangement joins TRBV7-8 to TRBJ2-5; 7 nucleotides line up with TRBD2. V dropped 9 bases and J dropped 5; count of bases not matched to a gene: 9. CDR1 is SGHVS, CDR2 FQNEAQ, per germline. The CDR3 runs to 13 residues. This chain's CDR3 is CASGGSGGETQYF. Written as DNA, the CDR3 is TGTGCCAGTGGAGGATCCGGGGGGGAGACCCAGTACTTC.